This T cell receptor beta chain originates from a study of T-cell memory formation after mild COVID-19. V was cut by 4 bases and J by 2 bases, with 13 bases left in between. The CDR3 is made up of 14 amino acids. Germline V lookup: CDR1 SGHDT, CDR2 YYEEEE. TCRdb called the 5' RACE reads again in MiXCR, with one record for every CDR3 protein. The sample yields hundreds of thousands of distinct CDR3 sequences, roughly 21% seen once. A few counts support this clonotype. Material for sequencing was PBMCs or a T cell subset sorted from them (not recorded which). The gene calls are TRBV5-6 and TRBJ2-7; perhaps TRBD1 as D (6 bases). The receptor comes from an adult woman who had mild COVID-19 (a few samples of this study predate the infection). Cell type and time point are not known. CDR3 protein: CASSIRTVTYEQYF. CDR3 in DNA: TGTGCCAGCAGCATAAGGACAGTAACCTACGAGCAGTACTTC. Based on the CDR3 plus reference TRBV5-6 and TRBJ2-7, the full variable domain is DAGVTQSPTHLIKTRGQQVTLRCSPKSGHDTVSWYQQALGQGPQFIFQYYEEEERQRGNFPDRFSGHQFPNYSSELNVNALLLGDSALYLCASSIRTVTYEQYFGPGTRLTVT.